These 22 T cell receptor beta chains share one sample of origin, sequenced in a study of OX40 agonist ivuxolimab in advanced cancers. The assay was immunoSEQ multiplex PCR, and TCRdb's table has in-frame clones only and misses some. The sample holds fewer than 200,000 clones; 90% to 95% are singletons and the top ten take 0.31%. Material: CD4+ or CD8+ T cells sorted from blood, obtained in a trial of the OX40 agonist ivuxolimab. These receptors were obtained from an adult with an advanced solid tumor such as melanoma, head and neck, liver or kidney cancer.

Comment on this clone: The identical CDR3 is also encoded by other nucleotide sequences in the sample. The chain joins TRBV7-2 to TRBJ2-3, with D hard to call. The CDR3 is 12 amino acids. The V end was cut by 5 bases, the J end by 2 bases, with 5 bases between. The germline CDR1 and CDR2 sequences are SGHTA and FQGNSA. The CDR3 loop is CASSPYTDTQYF. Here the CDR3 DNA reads TGTGCCAGCAGCCCATACACAGATACGCAGTATTTT.

The CDR3: CASSLGTGGETQYF. Written as DNA, the CDR3 is TGTGCCAGCAGCTTGGGGACAGGGGGAGAGACCCAGTACTTC. The chain couples TRBV7-6 to TRBJ2-5, with 11 bases that match TRBD1. The CDR3 has 14 amino acids. Trimming removed 3 bases from V and 4 bases from J; junction bases left unmatched: 1. Germline V gene data show CDR1 as SGHVS and CDR2 as FNYEAQ.

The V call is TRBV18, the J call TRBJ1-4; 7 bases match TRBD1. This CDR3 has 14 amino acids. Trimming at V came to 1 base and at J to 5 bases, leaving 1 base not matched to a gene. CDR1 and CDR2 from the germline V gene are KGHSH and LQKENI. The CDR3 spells CASSPRDRNEKLFF. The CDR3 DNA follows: TGTGCCAGCTCACCACGGGACAGAAATGAAAAACTGTTTTTT.

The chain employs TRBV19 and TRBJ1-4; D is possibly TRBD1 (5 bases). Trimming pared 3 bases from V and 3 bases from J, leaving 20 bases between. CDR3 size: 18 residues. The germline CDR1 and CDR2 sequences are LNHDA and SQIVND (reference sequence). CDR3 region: CASSIALTASVSNEKLFF. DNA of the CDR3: TGTGCCAGTAGTATCGCTCTGACAGCGTCGGTCTCTAATGAAAAACTGTTTTTT.

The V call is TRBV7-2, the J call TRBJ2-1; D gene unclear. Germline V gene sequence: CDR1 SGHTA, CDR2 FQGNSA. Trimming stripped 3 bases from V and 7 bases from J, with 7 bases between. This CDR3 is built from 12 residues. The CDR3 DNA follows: TGTGCCAGCAGCTTTTTTGGGAATGAGCAGTTCTTC. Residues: CASSFFGNEQFF.

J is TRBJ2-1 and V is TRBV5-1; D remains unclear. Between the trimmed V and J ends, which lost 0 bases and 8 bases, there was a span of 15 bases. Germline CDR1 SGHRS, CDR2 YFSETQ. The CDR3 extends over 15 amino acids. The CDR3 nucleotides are TGCGCCAGCAGCTTGGATGGGATTAGACTCGATGAGCAGTTCTTC. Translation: CASSLDGIRLDEQFF. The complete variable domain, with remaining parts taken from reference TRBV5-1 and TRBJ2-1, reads KAGVTQTPRYLIKTRGQQVTLSCSPISGHRSVSWYQQTPGQGLQFLFEYFSETQRNKGNFPGRFSGRQFSNSRSEMNVSTLELGDSALYLCASSLDGIRLDEQFFGPGTRLTVL.

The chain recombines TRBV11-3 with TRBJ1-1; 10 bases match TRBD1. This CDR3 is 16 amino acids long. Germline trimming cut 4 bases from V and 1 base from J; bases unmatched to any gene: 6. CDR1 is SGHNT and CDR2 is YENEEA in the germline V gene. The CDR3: CASSSRQGAGNTEAFF. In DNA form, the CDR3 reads TGTGCCAGCAGCTCCAGACAGGGGGCTGGGAACACTGAAGCTTTCTTT.

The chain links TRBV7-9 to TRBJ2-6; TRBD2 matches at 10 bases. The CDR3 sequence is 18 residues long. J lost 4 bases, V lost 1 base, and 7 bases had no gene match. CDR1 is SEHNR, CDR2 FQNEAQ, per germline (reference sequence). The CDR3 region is CASSLGLAGAWGANVLTF. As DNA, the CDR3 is TGTGCCAGCAGCTTAGGGCTAGCGGGGGCCTGGGGGGCCAACGTCCTGACTTTC.

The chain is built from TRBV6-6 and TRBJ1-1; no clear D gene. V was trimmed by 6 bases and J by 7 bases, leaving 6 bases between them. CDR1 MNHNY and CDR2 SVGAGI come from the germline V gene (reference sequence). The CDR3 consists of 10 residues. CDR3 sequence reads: CASSRVEAFF. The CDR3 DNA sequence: TGTGCCAGCAGCCGCGTTGAAGCTTTCTTT.

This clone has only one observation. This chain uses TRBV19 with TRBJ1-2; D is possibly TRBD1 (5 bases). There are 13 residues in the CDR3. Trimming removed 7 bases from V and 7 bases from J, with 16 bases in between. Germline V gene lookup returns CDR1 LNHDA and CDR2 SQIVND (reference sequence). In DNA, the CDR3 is TGTGCCAGTATGAGAAGGGGAGAGGCTGGCTACACCTTC. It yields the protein CASMRRGEAGYTF.

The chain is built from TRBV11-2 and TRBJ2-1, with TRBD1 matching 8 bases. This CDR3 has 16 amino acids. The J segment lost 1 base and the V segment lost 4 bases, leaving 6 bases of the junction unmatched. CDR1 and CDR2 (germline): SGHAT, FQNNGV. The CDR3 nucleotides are TGTGCCAGCAGCTCCCGAACAGGGGGGTCCTACAATGAGCAGTTCTTC. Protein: CASSSRTGGSYNEQFF.

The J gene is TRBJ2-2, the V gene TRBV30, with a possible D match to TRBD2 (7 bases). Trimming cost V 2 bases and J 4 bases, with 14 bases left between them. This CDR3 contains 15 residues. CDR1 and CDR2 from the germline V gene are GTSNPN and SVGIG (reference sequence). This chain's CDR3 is CAWSWGGASTGELFF. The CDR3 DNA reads TGTGCCTGGAGTTGGGGGGGCGCGAGCACCGGGGAGCTGTTTTTT.

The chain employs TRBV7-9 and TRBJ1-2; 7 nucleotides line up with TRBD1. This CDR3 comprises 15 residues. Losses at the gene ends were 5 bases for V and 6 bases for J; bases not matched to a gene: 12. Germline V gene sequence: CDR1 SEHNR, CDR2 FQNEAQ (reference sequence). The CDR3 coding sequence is TGTGCCAGCAGCATCAAACAGGGGATAAGCGATGGCTACACCTTC. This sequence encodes CASSIKQGISDGYTF.

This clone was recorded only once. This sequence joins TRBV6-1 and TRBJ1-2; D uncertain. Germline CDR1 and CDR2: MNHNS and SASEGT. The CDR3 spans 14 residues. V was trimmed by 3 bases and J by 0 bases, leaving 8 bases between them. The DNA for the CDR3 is TGTGCCAGCAGTGAGGGCAGTACTAACTATGGCTACACCTTC. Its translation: CASSEGSTNYGYTF.

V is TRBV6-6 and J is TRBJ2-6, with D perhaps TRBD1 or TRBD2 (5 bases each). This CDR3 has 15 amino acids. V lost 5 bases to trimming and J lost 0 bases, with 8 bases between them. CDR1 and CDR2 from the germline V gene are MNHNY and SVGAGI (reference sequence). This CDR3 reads CASSRDGSGANVLTF. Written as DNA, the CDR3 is TGTGCCAGCAGTCGGGACGGCTCTGGGGCCAACGTCCTGACTTTC.

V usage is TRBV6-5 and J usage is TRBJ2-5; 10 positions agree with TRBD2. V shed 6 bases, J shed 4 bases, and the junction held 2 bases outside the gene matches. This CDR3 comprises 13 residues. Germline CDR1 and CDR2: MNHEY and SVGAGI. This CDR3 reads CASRVAGGETQYF. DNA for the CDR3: TGTGCCAGCAGGGTAGCGGGAGGAGAGACCCAGTACTTC.

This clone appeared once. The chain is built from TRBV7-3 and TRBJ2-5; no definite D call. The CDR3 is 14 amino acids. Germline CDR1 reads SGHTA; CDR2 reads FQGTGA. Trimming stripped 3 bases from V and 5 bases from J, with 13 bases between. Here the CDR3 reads CASSFGPEMETQYF. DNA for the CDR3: TGTGCCAGCAGCTTCGGCCCGGAGATGGAGACCCAGTACTTC.

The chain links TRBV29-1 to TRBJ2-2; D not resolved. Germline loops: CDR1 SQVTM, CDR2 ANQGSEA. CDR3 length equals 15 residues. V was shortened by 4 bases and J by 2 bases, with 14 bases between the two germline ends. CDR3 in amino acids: CSVAGPQVNTGELFF. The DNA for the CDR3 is TGCAGCGTTGCCGGCCCTCAAGTAAACACCGGGGAGCTGTTTTTT.

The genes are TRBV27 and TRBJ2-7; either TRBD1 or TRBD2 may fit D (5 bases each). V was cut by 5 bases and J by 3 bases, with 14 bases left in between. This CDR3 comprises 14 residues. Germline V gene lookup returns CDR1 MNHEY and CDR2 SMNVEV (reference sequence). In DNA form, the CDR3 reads TGTGCCAGCAGTCCCCGACAGAGGGTCTACGAGCAGTACTTC. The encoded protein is CASSPRQRVYEQYF.

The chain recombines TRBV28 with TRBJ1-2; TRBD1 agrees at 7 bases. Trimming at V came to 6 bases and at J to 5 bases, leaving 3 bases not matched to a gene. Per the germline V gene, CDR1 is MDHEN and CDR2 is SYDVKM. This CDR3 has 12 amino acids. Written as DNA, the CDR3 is TGTGCCAGCAGGGGGACAGCATATGGCTACACCTTC. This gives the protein CASRGTAYGYTF.

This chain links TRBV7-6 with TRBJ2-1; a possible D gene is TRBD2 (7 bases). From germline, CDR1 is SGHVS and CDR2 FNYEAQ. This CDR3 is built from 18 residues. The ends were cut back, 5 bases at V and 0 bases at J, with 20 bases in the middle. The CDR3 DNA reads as TGTGCCAGCAGCATGGGTGGGGGGGCACTTAGCTCCTACAATGAGCAGTTCTTC. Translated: CASSMGGGALSSYNEQFF. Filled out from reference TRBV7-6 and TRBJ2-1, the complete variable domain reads GAGVSQSPRYKVTKRGQDVALRCDPISGHVSLYWYRQALGQGPEFLTYFNYEAQQDKSGLPNDRFSAERPEGSISTLTIQRTEQRDSAMYRCASSMGGGALSSYNEQFFGPGTRLTVL.

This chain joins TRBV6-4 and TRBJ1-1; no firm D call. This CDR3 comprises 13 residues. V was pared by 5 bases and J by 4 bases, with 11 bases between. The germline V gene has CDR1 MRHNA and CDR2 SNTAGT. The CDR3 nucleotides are TGTGCCAGCAGTTCGGAGAGGGCCACTGAAGCTTTCTTT. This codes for CASSSERATEAFF.